A single sample gave rise to the 14 T cell receptor beta chains below, sequenced in a study of cytomegalovirus exposure and HLA in healthy donors. Primers included in the PCR were 60 Vbeta and 13 Jbeta primers. Sequenced by immunoSEQ multiplex PCR; TCRdb stores in-frame clones only, minus some. This repertoire shows 90,000 to 110,000 clones, 78% found once; its top ten account for 1% to 1.5%. Sequenced: PBMCs. These receptors were collected from a man aged 30-40 years in good health and CMV-seronegative.

This chain uses TRBV11-2 with TRBJ2-7; a weak D match, TRBD2 (6 bases). The CDR3 is 14 residues long. Germline lookup yields CDR1 SGHAT and CDR2 FQNNGV. Trimming left V 0 bases short and J 3 bases short, with 9 bases between. DNA for the CDR3: TGTGCCAGCAGCTTAGATGTCGGGGGCTACGAGCAGTACTTC. Encoded protein: CASSLDVGGYEQYF.

The chain links TRBV11-2 to TRBJ2-6; a possible D gene is TRBD2 (6 bases). This CDR3 is built from 16 residues. Germline V gene data show CDR1 as SGHAT and CDR2 as FQNNGV. The V gene lost 4 bases and the J gene lost 4 bases, with 14 bases spanning the gap. The CDR3 region is CASSSPRGSGANVLTF. The CDR3 region has the DNA TGTGCCAGCAGCTCCCCTCGGGGGTCCGGGGCCAACGTCCTGACTTTC.

The V gene is TRBV7-2, the J gene TRBJ2-4; no clear D. Per germline, CDR1 SGHTA and CDR2 FQGNSA. This CDR3 contains 16 residues. The V gene lost 0 bases and the J gene lost 0 bases, with 9 bases spanning the gap. The CDR3 region is CASSLAYGLAKNIQYF. The DNA for the CDR3 is TGTGCCAGCAGCTTAGCGTATGGCTTAGCCAAAAACATTCAGTACTTC.

The chain combines TRBV7-6 with TRBJ2-1, with 9 bases matching TRBD2. Per germline, CDR1 SGHVS and CDR2 FNYEAQ. The CDR3 extends over 16 amino acids. The V gene end was trimmed by 2 bases and the J gene end by 4 bases; junction bases not matched to a gene: 6. Here the CDR3 DNA reads TGTGCCAGCAGCTTAATTCCACTAGCGGGTTACAATGAGCAGTTCTTC. Translating gives CASSLIPLAGYNEQFF.

The table lists this clone with a few counts. This chain uses TRBV7-2 with TRBJ1-2; D ambiguous. The ends were cut back, 1 base at V and 7 bases at J, with 10 bases in the middle. The CDR3 spans 13 residues. From germline, CDR1 is SGHTA and CDR2 FQGNSA. CDR3 nucleotides: TGTGCCAGCAGCTTAGGCGAAGTTGTTGGCTACACCTTC. Protein: CASSLGEVVGYTF.

The J gene is TRBJ1-4, the V gene TRBV5-1; the match to TRBD1 covers 9 bases. Germline V gene data show CDR1 as SGHRS and CDR2 as YFSETQ. V shed 4 bases and J 8 bases; nucleotides not matched to a gene: 3. This CDR3 is 13 amino acids long. The CDR3 DNA follows: TGCGCCAGCAGCGCCGGGACAGGGGAAAAACTGTTTTTT. It yields the protein CASSAGTGEKLFF.

This clone has only a few counts. The chain joins TRBV6-4 to TRBJ2-3; 10 bases match TRBD2. V trimming: 5 bases; J trimming: 0 bases; junction bases outside the gene matches: 5. Per germline, CDR1 MRHNA and CDR2 SNTAGT. CDR3 size: 16 residues. DNA for the CDR3: TGTGCCAGCAGTAGAACAGCGGGGGGGAGCACAGATACGCAGTATTTT. It codes for CASSRTAGGSTDTQYF.

In this sample, this clone turned up a few times. The DNA of the CDR3 is TGTGCCAGCAGCTCCCCGGGAGAATACGAGCAGTACTTC. It is translated as CASSSPGEYEQYF. The rearrangement joins TRBV13 to TRBJ2-7; D perhaps matches TRBD2 (6 bases). The CDR3 length is 13 residues. Trimming took 4 bases from V and 4 from J, leaving 11 bases between them. CDR1 PRHDT and CDR2 FYEKMQ come from the germline V gene (reference sequence).

A single count supports this clone. This chain links TRBV6-1 with TRBJ2-5; the match to TRBD1 covers 7 bases. The CDR3 is made up of 14 amino acids. Looked up from germline, CDR1 is MNHNS and CDR2 is SASEGT. V lost 8 bases, J lost 4 bases, and 10 bases stayed unmatched. CDR3 nucleotides: TGTGCCAGCGGACAACAGGGGTGGCCAGAGACCCAGTACTTC. Encoded protein: CASGQQGWPETQYF.

The chain couples TRBV19 to TRBJ1-5, with D possibly TRBD1 on 5 matching bases. This CDR3 region has 15 residues. V lost 0 bases and J lost 2, with 8 bases in between. The V gene's germline CDR1 is LNHDA and CDR2 SQIVND (reference sequence). CDR3 loop: CASSIDRTRNQPQHF. The CDR3 coding sequence is TGTGCCAGTAGTATAGATAGGACACGCAATCAGCCCCAGCATTTT.

Remarks on this clone: The sample has other DNA sequences that encode this CDR3 too. V gene TRBV4-3 combines with J gene TRBJ1-2, with D possibly TRBD1 on 6 matching bases. The V end was cut by 0 bases, the J end by 7 bases, with 9 bases between. This CDR3 is 13 amino acids long. Germline loops: CDR1 LGHNA, CDR2 YSLEER. The CDR3 DNA reads TGCGCCAGCAGCCAAGATTTGGACAGTGGCTACACCTTC. Translation gives CASSQDLDSGYTF.

V and J are TRBV7-6 and TRBJ1-4, with D perhaps TRBD1 (5 bases). The CDR3 runs to 13 residues. CDR1 is SGHVS and CDR2 is FNYEAQ in the germline V gene. V shed 5 bases and J shed 7 bases, with 11 bases lying between them. The CDR3 bases are TGTGCCAGCAGCCGCAGGGATGGTGAAAAACTGTTTTTT. This gives the protein CASSRRDGEKLFF. The full variable domain, its missing parts supplied by reference TRBV7-6 and TRBJ1-4, is GAGVSQSPRYKVTKRGQDVALRCDPISGHVSLYWYRQALGQGPEFLTYFNYEAQQDKSGLPNDRFSAERPEGSISTLTIQRTEQRDSAMYRCASSRRDGEKLFFGSGTQLSVL.

In DNA form, the CDR3 reads TGTGCCAGCAGCTTAGCGCTGGGGCGAACCTACGAGCAGTACTTC. This gives the protein CASSLALGRTYEQYF. This chain joins TRBV7-9 and TRBJ2-7; TRBD1 is a possible D gene (5 bases). V lost 0 bases, J lost 2 bases, and 11 bases lay in between. This CDR3 region has 15 residues. Germline V CDR1 and CDR2: SEHNR, FQNEAQ (reference sequence).

The V gene is TRBV4-3, the J gene TRBJ1-1; weak D call: TRBD1 (5 bases). V lost 1 base, J lost 0 bases, and 21 bases lay in between. CDR3 length: 19 residues. Germline CDR1 LGHNA, CDR2 YSLEER. The CDR3: CASSQALGGGIGMNTEAFF. The CDR3 DNA is TGCGCCAGCAGCCAAGCCCTTGGGGGGGGAATCGGGATGAACACTGAAGCTTTCTTT.